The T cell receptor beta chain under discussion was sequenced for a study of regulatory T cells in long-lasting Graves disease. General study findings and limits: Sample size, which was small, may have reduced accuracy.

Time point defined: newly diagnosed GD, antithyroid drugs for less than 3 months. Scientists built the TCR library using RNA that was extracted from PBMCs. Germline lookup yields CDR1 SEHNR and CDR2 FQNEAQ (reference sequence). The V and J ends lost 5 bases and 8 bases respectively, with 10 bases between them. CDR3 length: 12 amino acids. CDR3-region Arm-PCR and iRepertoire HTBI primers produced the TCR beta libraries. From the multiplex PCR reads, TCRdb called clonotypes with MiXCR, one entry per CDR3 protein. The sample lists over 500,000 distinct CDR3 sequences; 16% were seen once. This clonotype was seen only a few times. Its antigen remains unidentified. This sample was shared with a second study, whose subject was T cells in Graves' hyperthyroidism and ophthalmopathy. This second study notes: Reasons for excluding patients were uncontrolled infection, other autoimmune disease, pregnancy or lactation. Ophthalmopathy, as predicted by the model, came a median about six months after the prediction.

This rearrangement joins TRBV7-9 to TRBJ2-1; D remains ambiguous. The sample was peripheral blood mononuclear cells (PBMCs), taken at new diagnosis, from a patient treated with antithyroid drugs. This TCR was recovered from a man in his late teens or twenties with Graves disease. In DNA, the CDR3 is TGTGCCAGCAGCCCCCTCTTTGATGAGCAGTTCTTC. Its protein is CASSPLFDEQFF.